Shown below are 22 T cell receptor beta chains from a single sample sequenced in a study of T cell responses to AZD1222 COVID-19 vaccine. Libraries were prepared by immunoSEQ multiplex PCR; TCRdb keeps only in-frame clonotypes and omits some of them. Of about 150,000 clones in the sample, about 81% were seen once. Source: peripheral blood, taken on day 0 of MenACWY control vaccination. These receptors all stem from an adult in good health.

The chain links TRBV19 to TRBJ1-2; the D is unclear. Trimming left V 5 bases short and J 2 bases short, with 3 bases between. Germline CDR1 is LNHDA and CDR2 is SQIVND (reference sequence). The CDR3 is 11 residues long. CDR3 residues: CASSENYGYTF. The CDR3 region has the DNA TGTGCCAGTAGTGAGAACTATGGCTACACCTTC.

The rearrangement joins TRBV19 to TRBJ2-5; 9 bases are a match to TRBD2. Germline assignment: CDR1 LNHDA and CDR2 SQIVND (reference sequence). The length of the CDR3 is 17 residues. The V and J ends lost 7 bases and 1 base, in that order; junction bases with no gene match: 13. The CDR3 DNA is TGTGCCAGTATGGAAGGGGCTAGCGGGGCGATCCAAGAGACCCAGTACTTC. The encoded protein is CASMEGASGAIQETQYF.

The genes are TRBV5-8 and TRBJ2-7; D is unresolved. The CDR3 runs to 14 residues. Germline V gene sequence: CDR1 SGHTS, CDR2 YDEGEE. Trimming removed 1 base from V and 6 bases from J, with 14 bases in between. CDR3 in amino acids: CASSLKPQTGEQYF. For the CDR3, the DNA is TGTGCCAGCAGCTTGAAGCCCCAAACGGGCGAGCAGTACTTC. The entire variable domain, with the rest obtained from reference TRBV5-8 and TRBJ2-7, is as follows: EAGVTQSPTHLIKTRGQQATLRCSPISGHTSVYWYQQALGLGLQFLLWYDEGEERNRGNFPPRFSGRQFPNYSSELNVNALELEDSALYLCASSLKPQTGEQYFGPGTRLTVT.

This clone was picked up a small number of times. The rearrangement uses TRBV5-1 and TRBJ1-6; no clear D. V was cut by 0 bases and J by 0 bases, with 4 bases left in between. Germline V gene sequence: CDR1 SGHRS, CDR2 YFSETQ. This CDR3 has 15 amino acids. The CDR3 nucleotides read TGCGCCAGCAGCTTGGAGTTCTCCTATAATTCACCCCTCCACTTT. Residues: CASSLEFSYNSPLHF. The full variable domain, with the rest looked up from reference TRBV5-1 and TRBJ1-6, is KAGVTQTPRYLIKTRGQQVTLSCSPISGHRSVSWYQQTPGQGLQFLFEYFSETQRNKGNFPGRFSGRQFSNSRSEMNVSTLELGDSALYLCASSLEFSYNSPLHFGNGTRLTVT.

This chain connects TRBV14 to TRBJ1-6, with TRBD1 as a possible D gene (5 bases). Germline-derived CDR1 and CDR2 are SGHDN and FVKESK. This CDR3 spans 13 amino acids. V was cut by 5 bases and J by 6 bases, with 8 bases left in between. The CDR3 coding sequence is TGTGCCAGCAGCATGCAGGGTAATTCACCCCTCCACTTT. It codes for CASSMQGNSPLHF. Supplemented by reference TRBV14 and TRBJ1-6, the full variable domain reads EAGVTQFPSHSVIEKGQTVTLRCDPISGHDNLYWYRRVMGKEIKFLLHFVKESKQDESGMPNNRFLAERTGGTYSTLKVQPAELEDSGVYFCASSMQGNSPLHFGNGTRLTVT.

The chain is built from TRBV19 and TRBJ1-2; 7 nucleotides align to TRBD1. Per germline, CDR1 LNHDA and CDR2 SQIVND (reference sequence). The junction had 14 bases not matched to a gene; V was cut back by 3 bases and J by 4 bases. The CDR3 consists of 17 residues. This CDR3 reads CASSISSRGSASYGYTF. In DNA form, the CDR3 reads TGTGCCAGTAGTATCAGTAGCAGGGGGTCCGCGAGCTATGGCTACACCTTC.

The chain uses TRBV12-3 or TRBV12-4 and TRBJ1-1; D may be TRBD1 (5 bases). The CDR3 has 13 amino acids. Trimming removed 6 bases at V and 7 bases at J, with 15 bases between. CDR3 coding DNA: TGTGCCAGCAGAGCCCGGGGGTACAGTGAAGCTTTCTTT. This encodes CASRARGYSEAFF.

This chain connects TRBV7-8 to TRBJ2-7; TRBD2 aligns across 8 bases. Germline CDR1 reads SGHVS; CDR2 reads FQNEAQ. With V trimmed by 2 bases and J by 10 bases, 7 bases remained unmatched. CDR3 size: 13 residues. The CDR3: CASSLTRTSLQYF. For the CDR3, the DNA is TGTGCCAGCAGCTTAACGAGGACTAGCCTCCAGTACTTC.

This clone was seen more than once but under ten times. One junction end disagrees with the germline gene, perhaps due to a read error. The chain couples TRBV2 to TRBJ1-4; 9 bases map to TRBD1. Per germline, CDR1 SNHLY and CDR2 FYNNEI. This CDR3 spans 14 amino acids. The CDR3 loop reads CASRVQGAGEKLFF. In DNA, the CDR3 is TGTGCCAGCAGGGTACAGGGGGCGGGGGAAAAACTGTTCTTT.

The rearrangement uses TRBV3-1 (or the pseudogene TRBV3-2) and TRBJ1-3, with D perhaps matching TRBD1 (5 bases). From germline, CDR1 is LGHDT and CDR2 YNNKEL (reference sequence). The CDR3 spans 14 residues. V gave up 5 bases and J gave up 4 bases, with 12 bases separating them. CDR3 nucleotides: TGTGCCAGCAGCTCCGGGGCGCGGGGAAACACCATATATTTT. Its translation: CASSSGARGNTIYF.

The chain uses TRBV7-8 and TRBJ1-6; D call uncertain. The V gene's germline CDR1 is SGHVS and CDR2 FQNEAQ. The CDR3 consists of 18 residues. V was pared by 4 bases and J by 0 bases, with 16 bases between. Here the CDR3 DNA reads TGTGCCAGCAGCTCAACCCCCGGCGGTAGCTCCTATAATTCACCCCTCCACTTT. Translated: CASSSTPGGSSYNSPLHF.

This clone was seen a handful of times. The V call is TRBV5-1, the J call TRBJ2-2, with D hard to call. The V end lost 6 bases, the J end lost 0 bases, and 15 bases lay between the germline ends. The CDR3 is 16 amino acids. Germline V gives CDR1 SGHRS, CDR2 YFSETQ. The CDR3 DNA reads TGCGCCAGCACCACCTCGACTCCGACGAACACCGGGGAGCTGTTTTTT. Translated: CASTTSTPTNTGELFF. Full variable domain (remainder filled in from reference TRBV5-1 and TRBJ2-2): KAGVTQTPRYLIKTRGQQVTLSCSPISGHRSVSWYQQTPGQGLQFLFEYFSETQRNKGNFPGRFSGRQFSNSRSEMNVSTLELGDSALYLCASTTSTPTNTGELFFGEGSRLTVL.

The chain employs TRBV28 and TRBJ2-2; D uncertain. Trimming took 6 bases from V and 6 from J, leaving 17 bases between them. This CDR3 spans 15 amino acids. Germline-derived CDR1 and CDR2 are MDHEN and SYDVKM. CDR3 protein: CASRTSGPSSGELFF. CDR3 in DNA: TGTGCCAGCAGAACCTCGGGTCCCAGCTCCGGGGAGCTGTTTTTT.

The chain employs TRBV29-1 and TRBJ2-3; TRBD1 is a possible D gene (7 bases). The V gene lost 7 bases and the J gene lost 5 bases, with 16 bases spanning the gap. CDR1 is SQVTM and CDR2 is ANQGSEA in the germline V gene. This CDR3 is 13 amino acids long. The CDR3 reads CSACRGVRDTQYF. Here the CDR3 DNA reads TGCAGCGCCTGCAGGGGGGTTCGAGATACGCAGTATTTT.

This clone has a single count. This sequence joins TRBV13 and TRBJ1-3, with D possibly being TRBD1 (5 bases). Germline V gene lookup returns CDR1 PRHDT and CDR2 FYEKMQ (reference sequence). This CDR3 has 15 amino acids. The germline V and J ends were trimmed by 8 bases and 4 bases, with 18 bases remaining between them. CDR3 amino acids: CASGLRGREGNTIYF. The CDR3 nucleotides are TGTGCCAGCGGGCTAAGGGGTCGTGAGGGAAACACCATATATTTT.

The V gene is TRBV28, the J gene TRBJ1-4, with 8 bases fitting TRBD1. V dropped 6 bases and J dropped 6; count of bases not matched to a gene: 6. The CDR3 runs 14 residues. Germline CDR1 and CDR2: MDHEN and SYDVKM. CDR3 in amino acids: CASRSGGSDEKLFF. The CDR3 nucleotides read TGTGCCAGCAGATCAGGGGGCTCGGATGAAAAACTGTTTTTT.

DNA for the CDR3: TGCGCCAGCAGCCAAGGACAGGGCCAAATCTCCTACGAGCAGTACTTC. The encoded protein is CASSQGQGQISYEQYF. J is TRBJ2-7 and V is TRBV4-1, with 7 bases matching TRBD1. CDR1 is MGHRA and CDR2 is YSYEKL in the germline V gene. The CDR3 runs 16 residues. With 1 base clipped from V and 0 bases from J, the junction kept 6 bases outside the gene matches.

The V and J genes are TRBV2 and TRBJ1-4; TRBD1 is a possible D gene (5 bases). Germline V gene lookup returns CDR1 SNHLY and CDR2 FYNNEI. The CDR3 totals 14 residues. Trimming removed 6 bases at V and 2 bases at J, with 10 bases between. The CDR3 is CASRTGLTNEKLFF. CDR3 sequence (DNA): TGTGCCAGCAGAACAGGTTTGACTAATGAAAAACTGTTTTTT. Together with reference TRBV2 and TRBJ1-4, the CDR3 gives the full variable domain: EPEVTQTPSHQVTQMGQEVILRCVPISNHLYFYWYRQILGQKVEFLVSFYNNEISEKSEIFDDQFSVERPDGSNFTLKIRSTKLEDSAMYFCASRTGLTNEKLFFGSGTQLSVL.

This rearrangement joins TRBV19 to TRBJ2-1; no firm D call. V lost 2 bases and J 8 bases, leaving 7 bases between the germline ends. The CDR3 extends over 12 amino acids. Per germline, CDR1 LNHDA and CDR2 SQIVND (reference sequence). CDR3 sequence reads: CASSIYGDEQFF. The DNA for the CDR3 is TGTGCCAGTAGTATATATGGGGATGAGCAGTTCTTC.

With respect to this clone: Other DNA sequences in the sample encode the same CDR3. The chain carries TRBV18 and TRBJ2-3; no reliable D call. V lost 3 bases, J lost 3 bases, and 4 bases lay in between. Germline CDR1 is KGHSH and CDR2 is LQKENI. CDR3 length: 12 amino acids. Here the CDR3 reads CASSPGTDTQYF. CDR3 nucleotides: TGTGCCAGCTCACCTGGGACAGATACGCAGTATTTT. Looking up the rest from reference TRBV18 and TRBJ2-3 gives the full variable domain: NAGVMQNPRHLVRRRGQEARLRCSPMKGHSHVYWYRQLPEEGLKFMVYLQKENIIDESGMPKERFSAEFPKEGPSILRIQQVVRGDSAAYFCASSPGTDTQYFGPGTRLTVL.

The chain recombines TRBV7-9 with TRBJ2-3, with D perhaps TRBD2 (6 bases). Between the trimmed V and J ends, which lost 5 bases and 0 bases, there was a span of 12 bases. This CDR3 spans 15 amino acids. Germline CDR1 and CDR2: SEHNR and FQNEAQ (reference sequence). The CDR3 nucleotides read TGTGCCAGCAGCCGTGATGGGACTAGCACAGATACGCAGTATTTT. Protein product: CASSRDGTSTDTQYF.

The rearrangement uses TRBV13 and TRBJ2-5; possibly TRBD2 for D (5 bases). Trimming removed 4 bases at V and 9 bases at J, with 15 bases between. Germline CDR1 and CDR2: PRHDT and FYEKMQ (reference sequence). This CDR3 has 13 residues. CDR3 DNA sequence: TGTGCCAGCAGCTACGCCGGGTCGCGGGCCCAGTACTTC. Translated, it gives CASSYAGSRAQYF.